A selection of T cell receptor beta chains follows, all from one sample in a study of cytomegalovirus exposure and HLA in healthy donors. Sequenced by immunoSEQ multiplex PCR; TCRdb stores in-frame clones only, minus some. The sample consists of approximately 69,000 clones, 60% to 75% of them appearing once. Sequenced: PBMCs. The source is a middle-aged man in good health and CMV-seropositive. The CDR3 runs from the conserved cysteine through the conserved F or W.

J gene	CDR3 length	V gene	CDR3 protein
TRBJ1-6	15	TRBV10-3	CAIRPGQALGSPLHF
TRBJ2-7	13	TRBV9	CASSDDRAHEQYF
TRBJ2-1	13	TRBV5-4	CASSLTSDNEQFF
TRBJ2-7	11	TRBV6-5	CASRFLYEQYF
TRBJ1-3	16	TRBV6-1	CASSEAIFTAGNTIYF
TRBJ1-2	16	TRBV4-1	CASSHFPGRRVGGYTF
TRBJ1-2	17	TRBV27	CASSLLSDRNFFYGYTF
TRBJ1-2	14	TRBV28	CASSPRGVGYGYTF
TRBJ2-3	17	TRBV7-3	CASSSGLAGGQGGGQYF
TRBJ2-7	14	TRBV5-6	CASRSRDRGHEQYF
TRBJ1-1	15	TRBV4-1	CASSQEANPNTEAFF
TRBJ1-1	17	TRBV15	CATSREKGRGLNTEAFF
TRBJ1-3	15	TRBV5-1	CASSLGGATGNTIYF
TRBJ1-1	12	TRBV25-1	CASSGGWTEAFF
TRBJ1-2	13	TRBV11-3	CASSLAGGYGYTF
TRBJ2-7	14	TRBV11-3	CASSPPGRQAEQYF
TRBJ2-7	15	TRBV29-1	CSVEEGDRSSYEQYF
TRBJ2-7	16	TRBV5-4	CASSLGDRVVSYEQYF
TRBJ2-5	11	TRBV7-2	CASSPRETQYF
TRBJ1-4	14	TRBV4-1	CASSQVSVNEKLFF
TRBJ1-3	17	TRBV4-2	CASSVDPRGRAGNTIYF
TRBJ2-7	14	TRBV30	CAWSVLAGGYEQYF
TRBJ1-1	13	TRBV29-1	CSVTTGGQDGAFF
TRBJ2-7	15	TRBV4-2	CASSQDETGGYEQYF
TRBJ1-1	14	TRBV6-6	CACLPGHPNTEAFF
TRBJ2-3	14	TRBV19	CASSLAGSADTQYF
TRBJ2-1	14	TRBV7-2	CASSHPRTDNEQFF
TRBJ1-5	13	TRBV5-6	CASSLRGNQPQHF